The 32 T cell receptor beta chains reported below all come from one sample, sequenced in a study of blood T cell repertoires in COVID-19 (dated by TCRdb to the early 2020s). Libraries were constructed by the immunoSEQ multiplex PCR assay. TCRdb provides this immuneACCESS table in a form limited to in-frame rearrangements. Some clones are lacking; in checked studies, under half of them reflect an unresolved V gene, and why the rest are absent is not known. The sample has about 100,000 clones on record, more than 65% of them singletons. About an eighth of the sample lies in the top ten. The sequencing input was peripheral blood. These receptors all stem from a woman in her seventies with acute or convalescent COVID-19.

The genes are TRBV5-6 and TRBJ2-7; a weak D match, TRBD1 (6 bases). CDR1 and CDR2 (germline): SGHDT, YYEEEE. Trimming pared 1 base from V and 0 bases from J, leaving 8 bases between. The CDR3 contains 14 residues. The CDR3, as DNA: TGTGCCAGCAGCTTGAGACAGGACTCCTACGAGCAGTACGTC. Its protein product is CASSLRQDSYEQYV.

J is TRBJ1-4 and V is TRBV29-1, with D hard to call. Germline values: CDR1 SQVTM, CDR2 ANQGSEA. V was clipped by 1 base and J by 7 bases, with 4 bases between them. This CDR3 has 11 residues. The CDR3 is CSVEAGEKLFF. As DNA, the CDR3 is TGCAGCGTTGAAGCCGGTGAAAAACTGTTTTTT.

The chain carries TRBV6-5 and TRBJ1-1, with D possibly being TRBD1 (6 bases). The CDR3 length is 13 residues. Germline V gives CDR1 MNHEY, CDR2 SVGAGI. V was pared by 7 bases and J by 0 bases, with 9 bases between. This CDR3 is CASNQGMNTEAFF. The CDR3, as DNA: TGTGCCAGCAATCAGGGGATGAACACTGAAGCTTTCTTT.

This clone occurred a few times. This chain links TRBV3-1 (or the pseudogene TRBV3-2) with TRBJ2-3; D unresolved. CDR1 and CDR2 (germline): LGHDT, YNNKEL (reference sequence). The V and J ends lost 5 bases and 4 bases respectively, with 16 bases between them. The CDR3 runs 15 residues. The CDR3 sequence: CASSYDSQGADTQYF. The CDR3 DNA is TGTGCCAGCAGCTACGACTCCCAAGGTGCAGATACGCAGTATTTT.

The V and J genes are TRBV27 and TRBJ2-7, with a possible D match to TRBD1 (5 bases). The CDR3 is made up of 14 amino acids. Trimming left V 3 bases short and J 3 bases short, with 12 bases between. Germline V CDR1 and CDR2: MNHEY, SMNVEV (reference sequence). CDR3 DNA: TGTGCCAGCAGTTTCCGCAGGGTTGGCTACGAGCAGTACTTC. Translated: CASSFRRVGYEQYF.

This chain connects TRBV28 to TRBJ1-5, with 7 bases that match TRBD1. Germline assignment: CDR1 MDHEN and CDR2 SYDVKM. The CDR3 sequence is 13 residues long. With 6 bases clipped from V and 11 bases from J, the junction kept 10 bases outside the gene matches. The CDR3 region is CASSTPRGMTQHF. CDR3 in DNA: TGTGCCAGCAGCACACCCAGGGGGATGACCCAGCATTTT.

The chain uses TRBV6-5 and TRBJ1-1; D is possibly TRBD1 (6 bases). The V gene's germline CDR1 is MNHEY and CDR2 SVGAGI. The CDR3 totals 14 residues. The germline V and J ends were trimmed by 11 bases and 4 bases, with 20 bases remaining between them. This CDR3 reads CASTNGGLGTEAFF. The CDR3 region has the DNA TGTGCCTCGACAAACGGGGGGCTCGGCACTGAAGCTTTCTTT.

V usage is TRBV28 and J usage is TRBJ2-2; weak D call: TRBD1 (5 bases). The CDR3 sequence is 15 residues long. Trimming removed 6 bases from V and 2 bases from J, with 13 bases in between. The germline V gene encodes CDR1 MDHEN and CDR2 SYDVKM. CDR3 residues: CASRNSDRNTGELFF. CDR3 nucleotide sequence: TGTGCCAGCAGGAACTCTGACAGAAACACCGGGGAGCTGTTTTTT.

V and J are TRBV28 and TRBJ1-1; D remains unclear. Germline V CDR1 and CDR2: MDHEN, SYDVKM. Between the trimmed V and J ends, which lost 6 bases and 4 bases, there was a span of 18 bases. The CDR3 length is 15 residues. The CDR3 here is CASSPPGILTTEAFF. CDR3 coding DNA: TGTGCCAGCAGCCCCCCGGGGATCCTTACCACTGAAGCTTTCTTT.

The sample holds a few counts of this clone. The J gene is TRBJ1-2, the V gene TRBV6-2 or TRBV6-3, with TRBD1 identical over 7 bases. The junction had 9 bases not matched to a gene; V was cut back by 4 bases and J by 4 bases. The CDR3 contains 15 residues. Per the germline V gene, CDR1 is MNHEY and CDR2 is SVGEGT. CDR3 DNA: TGTGCCAGCAGTTCCACAGGGGATAAAGGCTATGGCTACACCTTC. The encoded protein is CASSSTGDKGYGYTF.

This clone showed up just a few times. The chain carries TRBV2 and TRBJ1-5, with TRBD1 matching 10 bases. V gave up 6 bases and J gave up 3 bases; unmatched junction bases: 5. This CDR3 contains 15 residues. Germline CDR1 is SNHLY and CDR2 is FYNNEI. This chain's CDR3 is CASSRQGAPNQPQHF. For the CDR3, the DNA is TGTGCCAGCAGCCGACAGGGGGCGCCCAATCAGCCCCAGCATTTT. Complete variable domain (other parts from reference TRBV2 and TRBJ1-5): EPEVTQTPSHQVTQMGQEVILRCVPISNHLYFYWYRQILGQKVEFLVSFYNNEISEKSEIFDDQFSVERPDGSNFTLKIRSTKLEDSAMYFCASSRQGAPNQPQHFGDGTRLSIL.

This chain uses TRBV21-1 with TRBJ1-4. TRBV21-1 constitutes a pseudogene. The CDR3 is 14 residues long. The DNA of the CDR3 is TGTGCCAGCAACGGTTGTTGGTGTAATGAAAAACTGTTTTTT. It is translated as CASNGCWCNEKLFF.

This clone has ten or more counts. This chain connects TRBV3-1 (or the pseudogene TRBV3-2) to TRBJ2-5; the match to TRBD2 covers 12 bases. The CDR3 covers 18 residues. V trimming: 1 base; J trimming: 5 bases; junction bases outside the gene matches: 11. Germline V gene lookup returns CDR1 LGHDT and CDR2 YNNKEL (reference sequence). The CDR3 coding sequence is TGTGCCAGCAGCCAAGCCGCTAGCGGGGGGGCCGAGGCCGAGACCCAGTACTTC. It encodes CASSQAASGGAEAETQYF.

The CDR3 coding sequence is TGTGCCAGCAGCTTGGACAGGGTGTACGGCTACACCTTC. Protein sequence: CASSLDRVYGYTF. The genes are TRBV5-6 and TRBJ1-2; perhaps TRBD1 as D (6 bases). CDR3 length: 13 residues. Germline V lookup: CDR1 SGHDT, CDR2 YYEEEE. Trimming stripped 0 bases from V and 8 bases from J, with 11 bases between.

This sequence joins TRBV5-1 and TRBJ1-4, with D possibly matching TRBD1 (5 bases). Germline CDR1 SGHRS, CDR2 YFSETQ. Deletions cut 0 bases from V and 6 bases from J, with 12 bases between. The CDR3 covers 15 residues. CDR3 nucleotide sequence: TGCGCCAGCAGCTTGGATGGGAGGGGACATGAAAAACTGTTTTTT. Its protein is CASSLDGRGHEKLFF.

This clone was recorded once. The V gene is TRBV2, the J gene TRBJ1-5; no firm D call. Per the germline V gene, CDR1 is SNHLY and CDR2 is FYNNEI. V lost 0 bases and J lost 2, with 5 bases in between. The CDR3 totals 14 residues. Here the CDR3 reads CASSEATGNQPQHF. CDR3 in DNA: TGTGCCAGCAGTGAAGCGACTGGCAATCAGCCCCAGCATTTT.

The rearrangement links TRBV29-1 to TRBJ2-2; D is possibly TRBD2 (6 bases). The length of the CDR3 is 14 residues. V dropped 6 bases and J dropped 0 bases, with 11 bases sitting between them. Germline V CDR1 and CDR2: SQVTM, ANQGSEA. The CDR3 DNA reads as TGCAGCGTCCCCGGGACTTCGAACACCGGGGAGCTGTTTTTT. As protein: CSVPGTSNTGELFF.

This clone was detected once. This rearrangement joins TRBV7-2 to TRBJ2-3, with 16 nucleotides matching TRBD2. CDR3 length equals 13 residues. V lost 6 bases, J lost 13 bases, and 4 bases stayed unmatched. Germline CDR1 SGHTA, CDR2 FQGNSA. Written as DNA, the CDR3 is TGTGCCAGCAGATGGGGACTAGCGGGGGGGAAGTATTTT. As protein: CASRWGLAGGKYF.

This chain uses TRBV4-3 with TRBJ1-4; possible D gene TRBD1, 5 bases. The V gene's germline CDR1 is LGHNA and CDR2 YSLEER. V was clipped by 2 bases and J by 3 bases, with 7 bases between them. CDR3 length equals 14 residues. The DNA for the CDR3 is TGCGCCAGCAGCCAAACGACAGCTAATGAAAAACTGTTTTTT. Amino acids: CASSQTTANEKLFF.

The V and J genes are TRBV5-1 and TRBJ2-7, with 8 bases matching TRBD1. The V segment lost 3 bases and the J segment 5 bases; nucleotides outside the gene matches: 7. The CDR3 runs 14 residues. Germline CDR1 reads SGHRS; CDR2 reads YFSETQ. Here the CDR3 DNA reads TGCGCCAGCAGCTCTATGACAGGGGAAAACGAGCAGTACTTC. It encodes CASSSMTGENEQYF.

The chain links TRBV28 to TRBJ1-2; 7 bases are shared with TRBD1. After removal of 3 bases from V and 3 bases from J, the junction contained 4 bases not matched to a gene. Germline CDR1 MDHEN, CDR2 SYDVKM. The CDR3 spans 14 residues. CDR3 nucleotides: TGTGCCAGCAGTTTCCAGGGGGGATACTATGGCTACACCTTC. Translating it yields CASSFQGGYYGYTF.

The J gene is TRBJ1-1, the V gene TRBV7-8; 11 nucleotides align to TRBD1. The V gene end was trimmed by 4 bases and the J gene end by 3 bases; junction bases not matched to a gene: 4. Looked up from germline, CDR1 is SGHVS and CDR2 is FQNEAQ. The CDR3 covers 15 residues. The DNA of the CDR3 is TGTGCCAGCAGCTCCGGGACAGGGGGGTACACTGAAGCTTTCTTT. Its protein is CASSSGTGGYTEAFF.

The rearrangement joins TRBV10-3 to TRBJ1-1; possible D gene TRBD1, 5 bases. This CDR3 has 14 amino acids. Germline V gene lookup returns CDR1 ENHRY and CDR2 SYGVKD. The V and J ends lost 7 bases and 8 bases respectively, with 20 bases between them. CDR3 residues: CAIKRDSLAREAFF. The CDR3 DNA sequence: TGTGCCATCAAGAGGGACTCACTCGCCAGGGAAGCTTTCTTT.

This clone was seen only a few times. The CDR3 bases are TGCGCCAGCAGCCAAGATGGGACAGTCTCCTATGGCTACACCTTC. Protein: CASSQDGTVSYGYTF. V and J are TRBV4-1 and TRBJ1-2, with TRBD1 matching over 7 bases. The V gene's germline CDR1 is MGHRA and CDR2 YSYEKL. V was clipped by 0 bases and J by 4 bases; unmatched bases: 5. The CDR3 covers 15 residues.

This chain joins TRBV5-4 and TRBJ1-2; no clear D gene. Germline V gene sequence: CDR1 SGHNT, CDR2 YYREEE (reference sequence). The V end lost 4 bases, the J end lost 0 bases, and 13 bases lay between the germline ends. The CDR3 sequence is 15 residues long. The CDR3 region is CASSTAQAANYGYTF. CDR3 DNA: TGTGCCAGCAGCACCGCGCAGGCCGCTAACTATGGCTACACCTTC.

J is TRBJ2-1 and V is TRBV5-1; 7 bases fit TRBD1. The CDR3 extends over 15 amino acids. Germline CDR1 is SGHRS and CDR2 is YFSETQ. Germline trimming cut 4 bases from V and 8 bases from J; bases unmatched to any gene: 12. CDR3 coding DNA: TGCGCCAGCAGCCAACAAGACAGGGTGGTTGATGAGCAGTTCTTC. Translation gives CASSQQDRVVDEQFF.

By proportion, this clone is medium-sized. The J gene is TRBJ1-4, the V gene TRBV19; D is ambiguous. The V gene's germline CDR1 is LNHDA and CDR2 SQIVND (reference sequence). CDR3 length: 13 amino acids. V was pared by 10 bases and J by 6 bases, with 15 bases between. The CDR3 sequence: CATVDNYDEKLFF. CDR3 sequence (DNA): TGTGCCACCGTTGACAATTATGATGAAAAACTGTTTTTT.

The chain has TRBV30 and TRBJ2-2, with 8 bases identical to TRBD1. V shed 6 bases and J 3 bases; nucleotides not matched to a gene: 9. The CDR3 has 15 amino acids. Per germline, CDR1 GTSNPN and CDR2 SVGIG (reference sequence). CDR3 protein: CACRQGNWDTGELFF. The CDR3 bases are TGTGCCTGCCGACAGGGGAACTGGGACACCGGGGAGCTGTTTTTT.

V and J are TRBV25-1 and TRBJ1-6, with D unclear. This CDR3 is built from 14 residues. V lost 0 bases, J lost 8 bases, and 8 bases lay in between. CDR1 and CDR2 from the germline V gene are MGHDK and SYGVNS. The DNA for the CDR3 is TGTGCCAGCAGTGAATATCCCCCCTATTCACCCCTCCACTTT. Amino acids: CASSEYPPYSPLHF.

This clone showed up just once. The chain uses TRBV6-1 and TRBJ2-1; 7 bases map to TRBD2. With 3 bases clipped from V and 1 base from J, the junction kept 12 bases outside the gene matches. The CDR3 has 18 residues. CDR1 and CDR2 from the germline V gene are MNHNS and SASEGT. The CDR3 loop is CASSEPTSETESYNEQFF. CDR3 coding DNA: TGTGCCAGCAGTGAGCCTACTAGCGAGACCGAGTCCTACAATGAGCAGTTCTTC.

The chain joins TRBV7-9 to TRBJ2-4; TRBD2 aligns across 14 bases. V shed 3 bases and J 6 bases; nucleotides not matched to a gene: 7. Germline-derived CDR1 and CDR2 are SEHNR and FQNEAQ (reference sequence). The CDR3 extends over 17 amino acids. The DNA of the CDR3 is TGTGCCAGCAGCTTGACTAGCGGGGGGGCAGGTGGAAACATTCAGTACTTC. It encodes CASSLTSGGAGGNIQYF.

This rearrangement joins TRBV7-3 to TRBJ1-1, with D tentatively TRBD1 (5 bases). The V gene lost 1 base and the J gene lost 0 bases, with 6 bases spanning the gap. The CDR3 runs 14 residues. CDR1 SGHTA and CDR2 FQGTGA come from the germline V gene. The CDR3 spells CASSLNRMNTEAFF. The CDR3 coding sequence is TGTGCCAGCAGCTTAAACAGGATGAACACTGAAGCTTTCTTT.